This T cell receptor beta chain was captured by sequencing in a study of OX40 agonist ivuxolimab in advanced cancers. Study details: Having had anti-PD-1, anti-PD-L1 or anti-CTLA-4 therapy before was allowed, and roughly 39% had some.

Some clones are missing from TCRdb's copy, which holds only in-frame ones; the method was immunoSEQ multiplex PCR. Here the sample spans 24,000 or so clones, around 77% being singletons. Study-wide findings and caveats: Researchers did not determine the expanded peripheral T cells' antigen specificity. CD4+ and CD8+ blood T cells expanded clonally by week 6 at 0.1 to 3.0 mg/kg. Near-lowest levels of clonal expansion characterized partial responders at 0.1-3.0 mg/kg.

Notes on this clone: Its antigen is currently unknown.

Trimming removed 10 bases at V and 0 bases at J, with 9 bases between. Germline CDR1 reads MNHNS; CDR2 reads SASEGT. The CDR3 extends over 12 amino acids. The sequencing here drew on CD4+ or CD8+ T cells sorted from blood, taken in a trial of the OX40 agonist ivuxolimab. This rearrangement joins TRBV6-1 to TRBJ2-5; no firm D call. The sequence was obtained from an adult with an advanced solid tumor such as melanoma, head and neck, liver or kidney cancer. The DNA for the CDR3 is TGTGCCATGGGAAGGTACCAAGAGACCCAGTACTTC. Its protein is CAMGRYQETQYF.